This is a list of T cell receptor beta chains from one sample in a study of post-analysis software for immune sequencing data. TCRdb recomputed calls from the PCR reads with MiXCR, one row per CDR3 protein. The sample consists of around 710,000 distinct CDR3 sequences, 40% to 55% of them appearing once. The sample taken for sequencing was blood. Source of these receptors: a girl aged 10 to 17 with multiple sclerosis. CDR3s include the opening cysteine and the closing phenylalanine or tryptophan. The order of the fields is J gene, D gene, clone size, V gene, CDR3 DNA, CDR3 protein. D genes are given only for firm matches. Clone sizes are given selectively: once, few, many, or a class where the clone is expanded.

TRBJ1-5 | - | - | TRBV4-3 | TGCGCCAGCAGCCAAGGCGTTTTCGACAAGAATCAGCCCCAGCATTTT | CASSQGVFDKNQPQHF
TRBJ2-1 | TRBD2 | few | TRBV11-2 | TGTGCCAGCAGCTTAGGAGCGGGAAGAAATGAGCAGTTCTTC | CASSLGAGRNEQFF
TRBJ2-7 | - | - | TRBV28 | TGTGCCAGCAGATTGAGGGGCAGTACGACCTACGAGCAGTACTTC | CASRLRGSTTYEQYF
TRBJ1-2 | - | - | TRBV9 | TGTGCCAGCAGCGTGGGCGGGAGCGACTATGGCTACACCTTC | CASSVGGSDYGYTF
TRBJ2-3 | TRBD2 | - | TRBV29-1 | TGCAGCGTCTGGTCGGGACTAGCGGCAGATACGCAGTATTTT | CSVWSGLAADTQYF
TRBJ2-7 | TRBD1 | - | TRBV7-2 | TGTGCCAGCAGCTCGACAGGGCCCTACGAGCAGTACTTC | CASSSTGPYEQYF
TRBJ1-2 | - | - | TRBV6-5 | TGTGCCAGCCAGAAGGGAGGCGGCGGCTATGGCTACACCTTC | CASQKGGGGYGYTF
TRBJ2-7 | TRBD2 | - | TRBV29-1 | TGCAGCGTCATAGCGGGAGCGCCCTACGAGCGGTACTTC | CSVIAGAPYERYF
TRBJ2-5 | TRBD2 | - | TRBV7-2 | TGTGCCAGCAGCTTAGAACTAGCGGGCGCGAAAGAGACCCAGTACTTC | CASSLELAGAKETQYF
TRBJ2-5 | - | few | TRBV7-2 | TGTGCCAGCAGCTTAGCGCCCGGGGTCCAAGAGACCCAGTACTTC | CASSLAPGVQETQYF
TRBJ2-7 | TRBD2 | few | TRBV4-3 | TGCGCCAGCAGCCAAGTCTCGGGAGGCGAGCAGTACTTC | CASSQVSGGEQYF
TRBJ2-3 | TRBD1 | few | TRBV9 | TGTGCCAGCAGCCCCGGACAGGGGGCGGTTGGGGATACGCAGTATTTT | CASSPGQGAVGDTQYF
TRBJ2-3 | - | few | TRBV29-1 | TGCAGCGTTGGGCATAGCGCACTCACAGATACGCAGTATTTT | CSVGHSALTDTQYF
TRBJ2-3 | - | few | TRBV15 | TGTGCCACCAGCAAGAGGCCCAGGGGGGAAGATACGCAGTATTTT | CATSKRPRGEDTQYF
TRBJ1-2 | - | - | TRBV20-1 | TGCAGTGCTAGAGATACTCGGGCAGCCGGCGGCTACACCTTC | CSARDTRAAGGYTF
TRBJ2-7 | - | few | TRBV7-9 | TGTGCCAGCAGCCCAGTTGCCTTCCCGCTGGAGCAGTACTTC | CASSPVAFPLEQYF
TRBJ2-5 | - | - | TRBV7-9 | TGTGCCAGCAGCTTAGTCGTGTCTGAGAAAGAGACCCAGTACTTC | CASSLVVSEKETQYF
TRBJ1-2 | - | - | TRBV7-8 | TGTGCCAGCAGCTTTGGGGAGGTCAACTATGGCTACACCTTC | CASSFGEVNYGYTF
TRBJ2-7 | - | - | TRBV6-2/TRBV6-3 | TGTGCCAGCAGTCACCCGGGACCGGAGGACGAGCAGTACTTC | CASSHPGPEDEQYF
TRBJ2-1 | - | - | TRBV7-3 | TGTGCCAGCAGCCCGCGACGGGGTGGACCCAATGAGCAGTTCTTC | CASSPRRGGPNEQFF
TRBJ2-2 | TRBD2 | - | TRBV7-6 | TGTGCCAGCAGCTTAAGGACTAGCTCTGGGGAGCTGTTTTTT | CASSLRTSSGELFF
TRBJ2-7 | - | - | TRBV9 | TGTGCCAGCAGCGCCGGCCGGGACGGGTACTACGAGCAGTACTTC | CASSAGRDGYYEQYF
TRBJ2-6 | - | many | TRBV15 | TGTGCCACCAGCAGACCTCTAAACTCTGGGGCCAACGTCCTGACTTTC | CATSRPLNSGANVLTF
TRBJ2-7 | TRBD2 | - | TRBV6-2/TRBV6-3 | TGTGCCAGCAGTTACTCTGTTCGGACTAGCGGGATCAGTGGGCAGTACTTC | CASSYSVRTSGISGQYF
TRBJ1-5 | - | - | TRBV24-1 | TGTGCCACCAGTGACCCCAGGACATACGGGCTGGAGCCCCAGCATTTT | CATSDPRTYGLEPQHF
TRBJ1-2 | TRBD1 | - | TRBV28 | TGTGCCAGCAGCACATTCTCCGGGACAGGGCCAAGCTATGGCTACACCTTC | CASSTFSGTGPSYGYTF
TRBJ2-7 | TRBD1 | - | TRBV29-1 | TGCAGCGTTGAAGATGGGGACAGTTACGAGCAGTACTTC | CSVEDGDSYEQYF
TRBJ1-5 | - | - | TRBV19 | TGTGCCAGTAGTTCACAGGGAGGGGTTATTAATCAGCCCCAGCATTTT | CASSSQGGVINQPQHF
TRBJ2-7 | TRBD2 | - | TRBV6-6 | TGTGCCAGCAGTTACTCTTCCGCTAGCGGGGACCCTGGCGAGCAGTACTTC | CASSYSSASGDPGEQYF
TRBJ1-4 | TRBD1 | - | TRBV29-1 | TGCAGCGTTCCGACAGGGGAGGGAGAAAAACTGTTTTTT | CSVPTGEGEKLFF
TRBJ2-5 | - | - | TRBV6-5 | TGTGCCAGCAGCCAAACCGGGACGAACTACAATGAGCAGTACTTC | CASSQTGTNYNEQYF
TRBJ2-3 | - | - | TRBV20-1 | TGCAGTGCTAGAACGGACAACGCTTTTTGGGCAGATACGCAGTATTTT | CSARTDNAFWADTQYF
TRBJ1-5 | TRBD1 | - | TRBV28 | TGTGCCAGCAGTTTATGGAGTGACAGGGTTCAGCCCCAGCATTTT | CASSLWSDRVQPQHF
TRBJ2-7 | TRBD2 | - | TRBV10-3 | TGTGCCACCGGGACTAGCGGGCGGCGCTCCTACGAGCAGTACTTC | CATGTSGRRSYEQYF
TRBJ2-1 | - | - | TRBV20-1 | TGCAGTGCTTCCCGGTCCTACAATGAGCAGTTCTTC | CSASRSYNEQFF
TRBJ1-2 | - | - | TRBV4-1 | TGCGCCAGCAGCCAAGAATTAGGCAGCCTCCAAGGGGTCTCCTATGGCTACACCTTC | CASSQELGSLQGVSYGYTF
TRBJ2-7 | TRBD1 | few | TRBV12-3/TRBV12-4 | TGTGCCAGCAGTGGAGACAGGGCCCCCGAGCAGTACTTC | CASSGDRAPEQYF